A single sample gave rise to the 15 T cell receptor beta chains below, sequenced in a study of blood T cell repertoires in COVID-19. The data were produced by immunoSEQ multiplex PCR, yet TCRdb's version contains in-frame clones alone and is incomplete. The sample lists more than 400,000 clones; approximately 86% were seen once. The sample taken for sequencing was PBMCs or T cells enriched from blood (not recorded which). These receptors all come from a woman younger than 35 who had recovered from COVID-19.

This chain uses TRBV7-2 with TRBJ2-7, with 8 nucleotides matching TRBD2. The CDR3 is 14 residues long. Per germline, CDR1 SGHTA and CDR2 FQGNSA. The J segment lost 3 bases and the V segment lost 3 bases, leaving 4 bases of the junction unmatched. As DNA, the CDR3 is TGTGCCAGCAGCTTCACCGGGACTAGCTACGAGCAGTACTTC. Protein sequence: CASSFTGTSYEQYF.

This chain joins TRBV7-2 and TRBJ1-2; D is perhaps TRBD1 (5 bases). Looked up from germline, CDR1 is SGHTA and CDR2 is FQGNSA. The CDR3 loop spans 14 amino acids. Trimming took 5 bases from V and 4 from J, leaving 14 bases between them. This CDR3 reads CASSPSFDSYGYTF. CDR3 DNA: TGTGCCAGCAGCCCCAGTTTCGACAGCTATGGCTACACCTTC.

The CDR3 region is CASSLRGQLGTNEKLFF. The CDR3 DNA reads TGTGCCAGCAGCTTGAGGGGACAGCTCGGAACTAATGAAAAACTGTTTTTT. This chain uses TRBV5-6 with TRBJ1-4; TRBD1 matches 7 bases. Trimming removed 1 base from V and 1 base from J; junction bases left unmatched: 7. The CDR3 spans 17 residues. CDR1 and CDR2 (germline): SGHDT, YYEEEE.

The rearrangement joins TRBV28 to TRBJ1-5, with unresolved D. Between the trimmed V and J ends, which lost 5 bases and 5 bases, there was a span of 16 bases. The CDR3 length is 15 residues. The V gene's germline CDR1 is MDHEN and CDR2 SYDVKM. CDR3 protein: CASSKRVSEDQPQHF. CDR3 DNA sequence: TGTGCCAGCAGTAAGAGGGTTTCGGAGGATCAGCCCCAGCATTTT.

This clone was observed a handful of times. This chain joins TRBV10-1 and TRBJ2-7, with 7 bases fitting TRBD1. This CDR3 contains 14 residues. Germline trimming cut 3 bases from V and 2 bases from J; bases unmatched to any gene: 4. Germline-derived CDR1 and CDR2 are WNHNN and SYGVQD (reference sequence). CDR3 coding DNA: TGCGCCAGCAGTGACCGGGACAGCCCCTACGAGCAGTACTTC. This encodes CASSDRDSPYEQYF.

In its sample, this clone was seen a few times. The chain carries TRBV7-9 and TRBJ1-3; D is ambiguous. The CDR3 totals 16 residues. V dropped 1 base and J dropped 1 base, with 11 bases sitting between them. Germline CDR1 is SEHNR and CDR2 is FQNEAQ (reference sequence). CDR3 amino acids: CASSLEAGVSGNTIYF. CDR3 DNA sequence: TGTGCCAGCAGCTTAGAGGCCGGGGTATCTGGAAACACCATATATTTT.

V usage is TRBV5-1 and J usage is TRBJ2-7, with D possibly being TRBD1 (6 bases). The length of the CDR3 is 14 residues. V was cut by 4 bases and J by 6 bases, with 17 bases left in between. Germline CDR1 is SGHRS and CDR2 is YFSETQ. The CDR3 here is CASSALGTSGEQYF. The CDR3 DNA sequence: TGCGCCAGCAGCGCCCTTGGGACATCCGGCGAGCAGTACTTC.

This CDR3 reads CASSNGQGIVEQYF. The CDR3, as DNA: TGTGCCAGTAGTAACGGACAGGGTATCGTCGAGCAGTACTTC. The genes are TRBV19 and TRBJ2-7; TRBD1 aligns across 8 bases. The V gene's germline CDR1 is LNHDA and CDR2 SQIVND (reference sequence). The ends lost 4 bases at V and 6 bases at J; junction bases unmatched: 8. This CDR3 has 14 amino acids.

The genes are TRBV5-6 and TRBJ2-2; D is possibly TRBD2 (5 bases). From germline, CDR1 is SGHDT and CDR2 YYEEEE. V was shortened by 0 bases and J by 7 bases, with 16 bases between the two germline ends. The CDR3 covers 16 residues. In nucleotides, the CDR3 is TGTGCCAGCAGCTTGGACTATGCCTCCAGCGGCGGGGAGCTGTTTTTT. As protein: CASSLDYASSGGELFF.

CDR3 in DNA: TGCAGCGTTGATCCGCGGACTAACACTGAAGCTTTCTTT. Amino acid sequence: CSVDPRTNTEAFF. The chain recombines TRBV29-1 with TRBJ1-1, with D unresolved. This CDR3 contains 13 residues. In germline, CDR1 is SQVTM, CDR2 ANQGSEA. V was shortened by 3 bases and J by 2 bases, with 10 bases between the two germline ends.

This chain links TRBV14 with TRBJ2-7; TRBD1 agrees at 7 bases. Germline CDR1 SGHDN, CDR2 FVKESK. V shed 3 bases, J shed 7 bases, and the junction held 9 bases outside the gene matches. The CDR3 sequence is 14 residues long. CDR3 sequence: CASSQYVGGQEQYF. In nucleotides, the CDR3 is TGTGCCAGCAGCCAGTATGTAGGGGGACAGGAGCAGTACTTC.

V usage is TRBV7-2 and J usage is TRBJ1-6, with 9 bases fitting TRBD1. The V segment lost 5 bases and the J segment 8 bases; nucleotides outside the gene matches: 7. Germline V gene sequence: CDR1 SGHTA, CDR2 FQGNSA. CDR3 length: 15 residues. The CDR3 nucleotides are TGTGCCAGCAGCCCGTGGGACAGGGAGGATTCACCCCTCCACTTT. Its translation: CASSPWDREDSPLHF.

The chain employs TRBV4-1 and TRBJ2-7; perhaps TRBD2 as D (5 bases). Germline assignment: CDR1 MGHRA and CDR2 YSYEKL. This CDR3 region has 17 residues. V was clipped by 0 bases and J by 3 bases, with 18 bases between them. The CDR3 DNA reads as TGCGCCAGCAGCCAAGATAGCGAAACGGCTAATTTCTACGAGCAGTACTTC. Translated, it gives CASSQDSETANFYEQYF.

CDR3 DNA: TGTGCCTGGAGGGCTCAGGGGGTGCCCTCCTACGAGCAGTACTTC. Translated: CAWRAQGVPSYEQYF. The chain carries TRBV30 and TRBJ2-7; 7 bases are shared with TRBD1. The J segment lost 0 bases and the V segment lost 3 bases, leaving 8 bases of the junction unmatched. Germline loops: CDR1 GTSNPN, CDR2 SVGIG (reference sequence). The CDR3 is made up of 15 amino acids. Based on the CDR3 plus reference TRBV30 and TRBJ2-7, the full variable domain is SQTIHQWPATLVQPVGSPLSLECTVEGTSNPNLYWYRQAAGRGLQLLFYSVGIGQISSEVPQNLSASRPQDRQFILSSKKLLLSDSGFYLCAWRAQGVPSYEQYFGPGTRLTVT.

The CDR3 reads CASSQTSGGASDTQYF. The CDR3, as DNA: TGTGCCAGCTCGCAGACTAGCGGGGGGGCCTCAGATACGCAGTATTTT. The rearrangement uses TRBV18 and TRBJ2-3, with 14 bases that match TRBD2. Germline V lookup: CDR1 KGHSH, CDR2 LQKENI. V lost 6 bases, J lost 4 bases, and 6 bases stayed unmatched. The CDR3 is 16 amino acids.